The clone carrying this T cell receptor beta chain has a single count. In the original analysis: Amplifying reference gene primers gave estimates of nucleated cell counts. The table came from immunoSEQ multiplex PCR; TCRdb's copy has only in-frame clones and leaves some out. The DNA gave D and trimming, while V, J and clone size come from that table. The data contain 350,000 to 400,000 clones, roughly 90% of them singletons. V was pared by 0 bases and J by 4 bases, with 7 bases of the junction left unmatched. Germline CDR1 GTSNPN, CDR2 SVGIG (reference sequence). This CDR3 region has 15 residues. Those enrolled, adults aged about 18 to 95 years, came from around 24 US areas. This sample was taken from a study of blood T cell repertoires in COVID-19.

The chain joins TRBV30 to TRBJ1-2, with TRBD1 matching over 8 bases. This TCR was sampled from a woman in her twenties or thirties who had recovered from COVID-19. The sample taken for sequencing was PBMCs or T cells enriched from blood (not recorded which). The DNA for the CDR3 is TGTGCCTGGAGTGTAGGACAGGGTAGTTTCTATGGCTACACCTTC. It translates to CAWSVGQGSFYGYTF.